This note documents a single T cell receptor beta chain sequence. Its antigen is currently unknown. Sample-barcoded 5' priming and a J-beta primer mix drove a second PCR of 7 to 11 cycles. TCRdb itself ran the 5' RACE reads through MiXCR, one entry per CDR3 protein. Of roughly 800,000 distinct CDR3 sequences listed, 20% to 30% are singletons. These data are taken from a study of blood T cells in healthy people across ages. General observations from the study: Roughly linear declines in TCR beta diversity per million T cells occurred with age.

The CDR3 loop spans 15 amino acids. CDR1 is MNHEY, CDR2 SMNVEV, per germline (reference sequence). V lost 7 bases and J 6 bases, leaving 19 bases between the germline ends. This same sample was also taken into another study, of T cells of mothers and their children. In that study: There were over 9 million TCR beta CDR3 reads from each mother and around 2.9 million from each child. Related mother-child pairs shared slightly more overlap than unrelated pairs, but the difference was non-significant.

The chain uses TRBV27 and TRBJ2-1, with D maybe TRBD1 (5 bases). This receptor was obtained from a boy aged 10-17 years in good health. The material sequenced was blood. The CDR3 DNA reads TGTGCCAGCACCGTAGGGGCTAATCCTGGCAATGAGCAGTTCTTC. It is translated as CASTVGANPGNEQFF.